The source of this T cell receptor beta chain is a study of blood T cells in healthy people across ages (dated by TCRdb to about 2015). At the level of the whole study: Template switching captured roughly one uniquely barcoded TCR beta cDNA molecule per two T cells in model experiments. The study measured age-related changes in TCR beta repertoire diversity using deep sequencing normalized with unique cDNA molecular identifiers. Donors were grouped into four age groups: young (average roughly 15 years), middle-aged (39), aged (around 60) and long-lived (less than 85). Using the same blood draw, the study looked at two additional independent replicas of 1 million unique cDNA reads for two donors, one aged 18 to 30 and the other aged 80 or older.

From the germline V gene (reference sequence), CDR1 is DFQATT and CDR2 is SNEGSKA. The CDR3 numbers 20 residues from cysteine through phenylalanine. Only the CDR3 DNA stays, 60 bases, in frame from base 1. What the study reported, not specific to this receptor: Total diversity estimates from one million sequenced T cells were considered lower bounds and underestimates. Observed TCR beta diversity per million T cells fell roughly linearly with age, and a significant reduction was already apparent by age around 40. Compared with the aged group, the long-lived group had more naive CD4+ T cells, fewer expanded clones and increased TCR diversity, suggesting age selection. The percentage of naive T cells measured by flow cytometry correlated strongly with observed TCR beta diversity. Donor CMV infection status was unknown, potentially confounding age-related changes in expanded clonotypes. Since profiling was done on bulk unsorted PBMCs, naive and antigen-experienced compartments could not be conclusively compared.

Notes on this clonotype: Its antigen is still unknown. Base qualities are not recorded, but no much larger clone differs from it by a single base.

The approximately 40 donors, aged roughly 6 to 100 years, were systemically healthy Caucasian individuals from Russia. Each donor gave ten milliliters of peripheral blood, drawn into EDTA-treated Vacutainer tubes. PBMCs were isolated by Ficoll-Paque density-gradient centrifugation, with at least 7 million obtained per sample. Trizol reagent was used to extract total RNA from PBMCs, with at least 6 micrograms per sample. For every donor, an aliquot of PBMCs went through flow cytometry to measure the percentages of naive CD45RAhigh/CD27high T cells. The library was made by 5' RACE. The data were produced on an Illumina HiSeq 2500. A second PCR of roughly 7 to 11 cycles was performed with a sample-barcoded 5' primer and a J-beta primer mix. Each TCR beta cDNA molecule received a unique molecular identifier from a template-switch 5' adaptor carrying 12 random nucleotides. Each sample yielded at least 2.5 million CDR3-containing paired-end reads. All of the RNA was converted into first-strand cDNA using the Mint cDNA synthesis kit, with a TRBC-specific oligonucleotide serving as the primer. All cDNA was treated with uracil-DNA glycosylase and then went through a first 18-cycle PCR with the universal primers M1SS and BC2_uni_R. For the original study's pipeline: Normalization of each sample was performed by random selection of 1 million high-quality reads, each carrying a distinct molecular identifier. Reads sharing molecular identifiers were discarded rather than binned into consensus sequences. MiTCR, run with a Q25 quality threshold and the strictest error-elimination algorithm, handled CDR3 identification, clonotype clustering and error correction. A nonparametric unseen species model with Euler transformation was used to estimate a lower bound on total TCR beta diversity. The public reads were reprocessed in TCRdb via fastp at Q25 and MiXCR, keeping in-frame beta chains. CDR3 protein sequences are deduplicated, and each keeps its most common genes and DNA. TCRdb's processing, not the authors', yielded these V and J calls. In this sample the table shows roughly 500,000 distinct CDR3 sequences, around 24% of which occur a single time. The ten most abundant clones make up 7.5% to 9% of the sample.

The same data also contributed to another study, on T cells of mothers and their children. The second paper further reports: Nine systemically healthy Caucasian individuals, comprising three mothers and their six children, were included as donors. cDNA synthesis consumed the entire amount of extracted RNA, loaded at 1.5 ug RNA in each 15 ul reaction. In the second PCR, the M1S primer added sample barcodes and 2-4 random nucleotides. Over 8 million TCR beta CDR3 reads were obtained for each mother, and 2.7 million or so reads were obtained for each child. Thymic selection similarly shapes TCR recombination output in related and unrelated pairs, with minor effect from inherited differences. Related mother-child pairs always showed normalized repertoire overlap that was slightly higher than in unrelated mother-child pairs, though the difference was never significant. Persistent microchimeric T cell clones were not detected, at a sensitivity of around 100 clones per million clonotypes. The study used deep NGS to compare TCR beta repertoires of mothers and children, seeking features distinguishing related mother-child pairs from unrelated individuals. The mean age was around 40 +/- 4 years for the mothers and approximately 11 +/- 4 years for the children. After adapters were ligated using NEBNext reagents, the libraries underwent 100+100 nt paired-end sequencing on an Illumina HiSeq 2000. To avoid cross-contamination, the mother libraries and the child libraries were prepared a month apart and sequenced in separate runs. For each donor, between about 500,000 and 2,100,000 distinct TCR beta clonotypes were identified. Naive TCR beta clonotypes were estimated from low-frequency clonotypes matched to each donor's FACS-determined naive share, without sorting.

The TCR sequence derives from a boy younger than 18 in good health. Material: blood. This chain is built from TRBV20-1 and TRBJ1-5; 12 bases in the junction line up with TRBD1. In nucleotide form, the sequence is TGCAGCGCATCCGGGACAGGGGGCGAAATGAGGGTCCGAAGCAATCAGCCCCAGCATTTT. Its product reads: CSASGTGGEMRVRSNQPQHF.